The 30 T cell receptor beta chains given below trace back to one sample, sequenced in a study of blood T cell repertoires in COVID-19 (dated by TCRdb to the early 2020s). The method behind the library was the immunoSEQ multiplex PCR assay. TCRdb obtained this table from immuneACCESS and retained in-frame rearrangements with V and J assigned. These tables miss some clones; where compared with another copy, unresolved V genes account for less than half of the shortfall, and the remainder is unexplained. Here the sample has roughly 92,000 clones; approximately 80% occur a single time. Of the sample, approximately 31% falls within the top ten clones. Sample: peripheral blood. The receptors here all came from a woman at least 80 years old with active or convalescent COVID-19.

V usage is TRBV29-1 and J usage is TRBJ2-1, with 8 bases matching TRBD2. V was pared by 7 bases and J by 8 bases, with 4 bases of the junction left unmatched. CDR1 SQVTM and CDR2 ANQGSEA come from the germline V gene. The CDR3 sequence is 11 residues long. CDR3 in DNA: TGCAGCGCAACGCGGGGGGATGAGCAGTTCTTC. Protein sequence: CSATRGDEQFF.

The CDR3, as DNA: TGTGCCATCGCGCGGGGGCCCGGGGAGCTGTTTTTT. Translation: CAIARGPGELFF. This chain joins TRBV12-3 or TRBV12-4 and TRBJ2-2, with D tentatively TRBD2 (7 bases). The CDR3 has 12 amino acids. Trimming shortened V by 10 bases and J by 6 bases, and 12 bases separated the two germline ends.

The sample holds one count of this clone. The chain couples TRBV9 to TRBJ2-1; 7 nucleotides line up with TRBD1. The ends lost 3 bases at V and 0 bases at J; junction bases unmatched: 3. The CDR3 runs to 15 residues. Per germline, CDR1 SGDLS and CDR2 YYNGEE. This chain's CDR3 is CASSDRDSSYNEQFF. The CDR3 coding sequence is TGTGCCAGCAGCGACCGGGACAGCTCCTACAATGAGCAGTTCTTC.

This clone showed up just once. At one end the junction does not follow the germline gene, possibly because of a read error. The chain is built from TRBV7-7 and TRBJ2-1, with TRBD2 identical over 14 bases. Germline assignment: CDR1 SSHAT and CDR2 FNYEAQ (reference sequence). This CDR3 contains 16 residues. The CDR3 DNA follows: TGTGCTAGCAGTATAGGACTAGCGGGAGGTGGCGATGAGCAGTTCTTC. It translates to CASSIGLAGGGDEQFF.

This CDR3 reads CASSVGQDNYEQYF. The CDR3 bases are TGTGCCAGCAGCGTAGGGCAGGACAACTACGAGCAGTACTTC. The V gene is TRBV9, the J gene TRBJ2-7, with D perhaps matching TRBD1 (5 bases). The germline V and J ends were trimmed by 0 bases and 3 bases, with 10 bases remaining between them. This CDR3 is 14 amino acids long. CDR1 and CDR2 (germline): SGDLS, YYNGEE. Drawing the rest from reference TRBV9 and TRBJ2-7, the complete variable domain is DSGVTQTPKHLITATGQRVTLRCSPRSGDLSVYWYQQSLDQGLQFLIQYYNGEERAKGNILERFSAQQFPDLHSELNLSSLELGDSALYFCASSVGQDNYEQYFGPGTRLTVT.

Here the CDR3 reads CASSSGTSGKVDTQYF. Here the CDR3 DNA reads TGTGCCAGCAGCTCCGGGACTAGCGGGAAAGTGGATACGCAGTATTTT. The chain uses TRBV3-1 (or the pseudogene TRBV3-2) and TRBJ2-3; TRBD2 matches 13 bases. With 5 bases clipped from V and 6 bases from J, the junction kept 8 bases outside the gene matches. This CDR3 is 16 amino acids long. Germline V gives CDR1 LGHDT, CDR2 YNNKEL (reference sequence).

The rearrangement links TRBV6-5 to TRBJ1-1, with D unclear. Germline V CDR1 and CDR2: MNHEY, SVGAGI. The V end lost 2 bases, the J end lost 5 bases, and 9 bases lay between the germline ends. CDR3 size: 13 residues. CDR3 region: CASSYVGGTEAFF. In DNA, the CDR3 is TGTGCCAGCAGTTACGTCGGAGGGACTGAAGCTTTCTTT.

A few counts support this clone. The genes are TRBV6-5 and TRBJ1-6; TRBD1 matches at 9 bases. There are 16 residues in the CDR3. V lost 2 bases to trimming and J lost 7 bases; unmatched junction nucleotides: 6. CDR1 is MNHEY and CDR2 is SVGAGI in the germline V gene. The CDR3 is CASSYARTGENSPLHF. CDR3 nucleotide sequence: TGTGCCAGCAGTTACGCAAGGACAGGGGAGAATTCACCCCTCCACTTT.

V usage is TRBV2 and J usage is TRBJ2-1, with D possibly being TRBD2 (5 bases). In germline, CDR1 is SNHLY, CDR2 FYNNEI. This CDR3 region has 14 residues. Deletions cut 6 bases from V and 9 bases from J, with 18 bases between. The CDR3 DNA follows: TGTGCCAGCAGCCCATTTGGGAGTTCCGGTGAGCAGTTCTTC. Translation: CASSPFGSSGEQFF.

This clone was seen a few times. The chain links TRBV28 to TRBJ1-5; TRBD1 matches 10 bases. Unmatched junction bases numbered 11, after V lost 5 bases and J lost 7 bases. Germline lookup yields CDR1 MDHEN and CDR2 SYDVKM. This CDR3 contains 16 residues. CDR3 protein: CASSTLGQGGRQPQHF. CDR3 nucleotide sequence: TGTGCCAGCAGTACCCTCGGACAGGGGGGGAGACAGCCCCAGCATTTT.

The chain recombines TRBV2 with TRBJ2-7; TRBD1 aligns across 12 bases. The V and J ends lost 5 bases and 7 bases, in that order; junction bases with no gene match: 6. The CDR3 is 14 residues long. Germline V CDR1 and CDR2: SNHLY, FYNNEI. The CDR3 DNA follows: TGTGCCAGCAGTAGGGGACAGGGGGCTGGTGAGCAGTACTTC. Its translation: CASSRGQGAGEQYF. The full variable domain, its missing parts supplied by reference TRBV2 and TRBJ2-7, is EPEVTQTPSHQVTQMGQEVILRCVPISNHLYFYWYRQILGQKVEFLVSFYNNEISEKSEIFDDQFSVERPDGSNFTLKIRSTKLEDSAMYFCASSRGQGAGEQYFGPGTRLTVT.

This sequence joins TRBV4-3 and TRBJ2-6; 10 bases fit TRBD1. This CDR3 has 18 amino acids. The germline V gene has CDR1 LGHNA and CDR2 YSLEER. V was clipped by 2 bases and J by 0 bases; unmatched bases: 4. The CDR3 region is CASSQRQGANSGANVLTF. CDR3 sequence (DNA): TGCGCCAGCAGCCAAAGACAGGGGGCGAACTCTGGGGCCAACGTCCTGACTTTC.

The genes are TRBV11-2 and TRBJ1-1, with D perhaps TRBD1 (6 bases). Germline loops: CDR1 SGHAT, CDR2 FQNNGV. V lost 0 bases to trimming and J lost 9 bases, with 14 bases between them. The CDR3 length is 14 residues. CDR3 DNA sequence: TGTGCCAGCAGCTTAGACAGGGGAAACAAGAAAGCTTTCTTT. Protein product: CASSLDRGNKKAFF.

The genes are TRBV5-1 and TRBJ2-4; 14 bases match TRBD2. This CDR3 region has 17 residues. Germline values: CDR1 SGHRS, CDR2 YFSETQ. Trimming cost V 0 bases and J 9 bases; bases outside gene matches: 8. The CDR3 is CASSLGGLAGVVGIQYF. CDR3 coding DNA: TGCGCCAGCAGCTTGGGGGGACTAGCGGGAGTAGTTGGCATTCAGTACTTC. Full variable domain (rest looked up from reference TRBV5-1 and TRBJ2-4): KAGVTQTPRYLIKTRGQQVTLSCSPISGHRSVSWYQQTPGQGLQFLFEYFSETQRNKGNFPGRFSGRQFSNSRSEMNVSTLELGDSALYLCASSLGGLAGVVGIQYFGAGTRLSVL.

The rearrangement links TRBV2 to TRBJ2-2; TRBD1 agrees at 8 bases. Trimming at V came to 4 bases and at J to 4 bases, leaving 5 bases not matched to a gene. Germline V gene lookup returns CDR1 SNHLY and CDR2 FYNNEI. The CDR3 is made up of 15 amino acids. The chain's CDR3 is CASSAQGVGTGELFF. CDR3 coding DNA: TGTGCCAGCAGTGCACAGGGGGTAGGCACCGGGGAGCTGTTTTTT. Variable domain in full (rest from reference TRBV2 and TRBJ2-2): EPEVTQTPSHQVTQMGQEVILRCVPISNHLYFYWYRQILGQKVEFLVSFYNNEISEKSEIFDDQFSVERPDGSNFTLKIRSTKLEDSAMYFCASSAQGVGTGELFFGEGSRLTVL.

This rearrangement joins TRBV1 to TRBJ2-3; the table names TRBD2, a call not compared with the DNA. TRBV1 is flagged as a pseudogene. The CDR3 sequence is 17 residues long. CDR3 sequence: CTSSQEEAGGGADTQYF. The CDR3 DNA follows: TGCACCAGCAGCCAAGAAGAAGCGGGAGGCGGAGCAGATACGCAGTATTTT.

The gene calls are TRBV4-3 and TRBJ2-2, with TRBD2 matching over 15 bases. The CDR3 runs to 19 residues. Germline CDR1 and CDR2: LGHNA and YSLEER. V gave up 0 bases and J gave up 5 bases; unmatched junction bases: 7. As DNA, the CDR3 is TGCGCCAGCAGCCAAGATTTGGGACTAGCGGGGGGAGAGACCGGGGAGCTGTTTTTT. Its protein is CASSQDLGLAGGETGELFF.

The chain employs TRBV29-1 and TRBJ2-2, with 11 bases that match TRBD2. Germline V gives CDR1 SQVTM, CDR2 ANQGSEA. The V gene end was trimmed by 6 bases and the J gene end by 4 bases; junction bases not matched to a gene: 4. This CDR3 comprises 14 residues. CDR3 DNA: TGCAGCGTGACTAGCGGGGCTTCCACCGGGGAGCTGTTTTTT. Translated: CSVTSGASTGELFF.

This clone came up a few times. The chain is built from TRBV5-1 and TRBJ1-1; 8 nucleotides align to TRBD1. This CDR3 has 15 amino acids. Looked up from germline, CDR1 is SGHRS and CDR2 is YFSETQ. V shed 4 bases, J shed 5 bases, and the junction held 10 bases outside the gene matches. CDR3 DNA sequence: TGCGCCAGCAGCACACAAACAGGGGGTGGGACTGAAGCTTTCTTT. It encodes CASSTQTGGGTEAFF.

This clone was observed a handful of times. This chain connects TRBV28 to TRBJ1-5; tentatively, D is TRBD1 (5 bases). Germline assignment: CDR1 MDHEN and CDR2 SYDVKM. Trimming shortened V by 6 bases and J by 4 bases, and 16 bases separated the two germline ends. This CDR3 has 15 residues. DNA for the CDR3: TGTGCCAGCAGCGGGGGGGTACTGACTAATCAGCCCCAGCATTTT. Protein sequence: CASSGGVLTNQPQHF.

V gene TRBV11-1 combines with J gene TRBJ2-3, with 8 nucleotides matching TRBD2. The germline V gene has CDR1 SGHAT and CDR2 FQDESV (reference sequence). The CDR3 totals 15 residues. V was pared by 2 bases and J by 4 bases, with 5 bases of the junction left unmatched. The CDR3 sequence is CASSLFREGADTQYF. The CDR3 coding sequence is TGTGCCAGCAGCTTATTTCGGGAGGGCGCAGATACGCAGTATTTT.

This chain joins TRBV5-1 and TRBJ1-2, with D unclear. Germline V gives CDR1 SGHRS, CDR2 YFSETQ. The CDR3 sequence is 14 residues long. V dropped 4 bases and J dropped 3 bases, with 13 bases sitting between them. The CDR3 loop is CASSITGGDYGYTF. The CDR3 DNA is TGCGCCAGCAGCATAACCGGCGGAGACTATGGCTACACCTTC. Supplemented by reference TRBV5-1 and TRBJ1-2, the full variable domain reads KAGVTQTPRYLIKTRGQQVTLSCSPISGHRSVSWYQQTPGQGLQFLFEYFSETQRNKGNFPGRFSGRQFSNSRSEMNVSTLELGDSALYLCASSITGGDYGYTFGSGTRLTVV.

In nucleotides, the CDR3 is TGTGCCAGCAGCTCCTTTCCCAAGAGCTCCTACGAGCAGTACTTC. Protein product: CASSSFPKSSYEQYF. This chain joins TRBV7-6 and TRBJ2-7; D gene unclear. Per germline, CDR1 SGHVS and CDR2 FNYEAQ. Trimming stripped 4 bases from V and 0 bases from J, with 13 bases between. This CDR3 contains 15 residues.

This chain joins TRBV11-3 and TRBJ2-1; 8 nucleotides agree with TRBD2. After removal of 4 bases from V and 8 bases from J, the junction contained 16 bases not matched to a gene. The germline CDR1 and CDR2 sequences are SGHNT and YENEEA. This CDR3 has 17 residues. CDR3 in amino acids: CASSSRQDYTGGDEQFF. CDR3 DNA: TGTGCCAGCAGCTCCAGACAGGACTACACGGGAGGGGATGAGCAGTTCTTC.

The chain combines TRBV11-3 with TRBJ2-1; TRBD2 matches 11 bases. V gave up 1 base and J gave up 9 bases; unmatched junction bases: 5. This CDR3 contains 15 residues. Germline V lookup: CDR1 SGHNT, CDR2 YENEEA. CDR3 amino acids: CASSLGLAGPLEQFF. The CDR3 DNA sequence: TGTGCCAGCAGCTTAGGACTAGCGGGACCCCTTGAGCAGTTCTTC.

The genes are TRBV28 and TRBJ2-1; 7 nucleotides line up with TRBD2. The CDR3 runs to 14 residues. V was pared by 3 bases and J by 8 bases, with 7 bases of the junction left unmatched. In germline, CDR1 is MDHEN, CDR2 SYDVKM. The CDR3 protein is CASSFGGRRDEQFF. The DNA for the CDR3 is TGTGCCAGCAGTTTTGGCGGGAGACGGGATGAGCAGTTCTTC.

The chain links TRBV4-1 to TRBJ2-3, with D possibly TRBD1 on 5 matching bases. V was cut by 4 bases and J by 2 bases, with 16 bases left in between. This CDR3 region has 16 residues. CDR1 and CDR2 (germline): MGHRA, YSYEKL. CDR3 in amino acids: CASSPGWSPPTDTQYF. CDR3 DNA: TGCGCCAGCAGCCCAGGGTGGAGCCCCCCCACAGATACGCAGTATTTT.

V is TRBV6-5 and J is TRBJ2-5; TRBD1 matches at 8 bases. This CDR3 has 15 residues. Trimming removed 5 bases from V and 5 bases from J; junction bases left unmatched: 10. CDR1 is MNHEY, CDR2 SVGAGI, per germline. In DNA, the CDR3 is TGTGCCAGCAGTCATGTAACAGGGGGTAGGGAGACCCAGTACTTC. Its protein is CASSHVTGGRETQYF.

In this sample, this clone turned up once. The chain is built from TRBV11-1 and TRBJ1-3; no clear D. Trimming took 2 bases from V and 0 from J, leaving 8 bases between them. The CDR3 is 15 residues long. Germline loops: CDR1 SGHAT, CDR2 FQDESV (reference sequence). The DNA of the CDR3 is TGTGCCAGCAGCTTACTAGGCGACTCTGGAAACACCATATATTTT. Translated: CASSLLGDSGNTIYF.

This sequence joins TRBV7-8 and TRBJ1-1; D remains unclear. Trimming left V 1 base short and J 1 base short, with 4 bases between. This CDR3 contains 13 residues. Germline CDR1 reads SGHVS; CDR2 reads FQNEAQ. This CDR3 reads CASSLGRNTEAFF. As DNA, the CDR3 is TGTGCCAGCAGCTTAGGTCGGAACACTGAAGCTTTCTTT.